This T cell receptor (beta chain) was found in a study of CD4 T cells in relation to SARS-CoV-2 and coronaviruses. A word on this clone: No antigen is known for it.

This table comes from immunoSEQ multiplex PCR, and its TCRdb copy is limited to in-frame clones, with some not included. In the table there are some 43,000 clones, more than 65% of which are singletons. V gave up 5 bases and J gave up 7 bases, with 21 bases separating them. Germline loops: CDR1 MNHNY, CDR2 SVGAGI (reference sequence). The length of the CDR3 is 15 residues. V usage is TRBV6-6 and J usage is TRBJ2-7; no clear D gene. The material sequenced was naive CD4+ T cells from PBMCs, cultured in vitro. Subset specified: naive CD4+ T cells isolated by negative enrichment. The sequence derives from an adult with COVID-19. The CDR3 region is CASSTTIGRSLEQYF. The CDR3 DNA is TGTGCCAGCAGTACGACAATTGGCAGGTCTTTGGAGCAGTACTTC.